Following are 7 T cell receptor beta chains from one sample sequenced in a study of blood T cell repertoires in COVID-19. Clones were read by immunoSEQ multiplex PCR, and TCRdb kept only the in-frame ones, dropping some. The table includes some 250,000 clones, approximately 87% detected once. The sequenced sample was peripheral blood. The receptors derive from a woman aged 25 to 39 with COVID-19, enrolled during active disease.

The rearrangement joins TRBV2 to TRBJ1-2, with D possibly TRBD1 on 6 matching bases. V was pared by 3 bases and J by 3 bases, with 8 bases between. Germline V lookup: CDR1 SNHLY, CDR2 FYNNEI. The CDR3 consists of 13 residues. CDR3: CASSEQGHYGYTF. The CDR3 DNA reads TGTGCCAGCAGTGAGCAGGGGCACTATGGCTACACCTTC. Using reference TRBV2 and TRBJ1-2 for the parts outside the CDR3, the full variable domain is EPEVTQTPSHQVTQMGQEVILRCVPISNHLYFYWYRQILGQKVEFLVSFYNNEISEKSEIFDDQFSVERPDGSNFTLKIRSTKLEDSAMYFCASSEQGHYGYTFGSGTRLTVV.

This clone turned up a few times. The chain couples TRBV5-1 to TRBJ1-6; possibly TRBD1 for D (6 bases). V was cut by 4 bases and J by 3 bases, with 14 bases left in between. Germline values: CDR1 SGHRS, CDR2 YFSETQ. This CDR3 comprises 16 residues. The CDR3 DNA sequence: TGCGCCAGCAGCCTGGCGGGGGGCAACTATAATTCACCCCTCCACTTT. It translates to CASSLAGGNYNSPLHF.

The CDR3 nucleotides are TGCGCCAGCAGCTTACGGACAGGGCCTCTGGAGCAGTACTTC. Translation: CASSLRTGPLEQYF. This rearrangement joins TRBV5-1 to TRBJ2-7; 8 bases line up with TRBD1. This CDR3 has 14 residues. CDR1 is SGHRS and CDR2 is YFSETQ in the germline V gene. J lost 7 bases, V lost 2 bases, and 8 bases had no gene match.

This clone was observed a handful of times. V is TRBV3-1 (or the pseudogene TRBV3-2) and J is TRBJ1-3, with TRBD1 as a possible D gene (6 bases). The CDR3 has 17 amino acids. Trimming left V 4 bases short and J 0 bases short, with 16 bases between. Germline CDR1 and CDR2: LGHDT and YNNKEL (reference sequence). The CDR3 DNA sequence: TGTGCCAGCAGCCTCCGGACAGCTTTTGACTCTGGAAACACCATATATTTT. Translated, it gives CASSLRTAFDSGNTIYF.

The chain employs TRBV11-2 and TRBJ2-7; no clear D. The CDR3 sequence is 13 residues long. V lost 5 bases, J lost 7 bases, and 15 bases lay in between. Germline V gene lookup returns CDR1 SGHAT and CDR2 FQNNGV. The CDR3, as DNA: TGTGCCAGCAGCCCCGAGAGGTTTGGGGAGCAGTACTTC. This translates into CASSPERFGEQYF.

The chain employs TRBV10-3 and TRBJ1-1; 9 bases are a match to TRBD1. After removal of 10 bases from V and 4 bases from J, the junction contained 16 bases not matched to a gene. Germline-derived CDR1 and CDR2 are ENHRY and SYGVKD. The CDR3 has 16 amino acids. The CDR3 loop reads CATEGGQGERGTEAFF. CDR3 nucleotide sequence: TGTGCCACCGAGGGGGGACAGGGAGAAAGGGGCACTGAAGCTTTCTTT.

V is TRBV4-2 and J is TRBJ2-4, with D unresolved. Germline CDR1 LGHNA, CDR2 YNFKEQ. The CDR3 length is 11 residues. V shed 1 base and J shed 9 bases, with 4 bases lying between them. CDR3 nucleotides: TGTGCCAGCAGCCAAGGGAGCATTCAGTACTTC. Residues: CASSQGSIQYF.